The clone carrying this T cell receptor beta chain was detected once. Method: immunoSEQ multiplex PCR; TCRdb's copy keeps in-frame clones and lacks some. The sample shows approximately 54,000 clones, 85% to 90% of them seen only once. The sample originates from a study of control samples from healthy donors and cancer patients. The sequence was obtained from a man in his fifties or sixties with head and neck cancer. Sequencing input: PBMCs.

CDR3 DNA sequence: TGCGCCAGCAGCTTGGGGATAGCATCAGAGACCCAGTACTTC. This codes for CASSLGIASETQYF. The J gene is TRBJ2-5, the V gene TRBV5-1, with no clear D. CDR1 and CDR2 (germline): SGHRS, YFSETQ. The ends were cut back, 0 bases at V and 4 bases at J, with 10 bases in the middle. The CDR3 is 14 amino acids.